This TCR beta chain was profiled in a study of blood T cell repertoires in COVID-19. Study-level information: The United States, Italy and Spain supplied acute and convalescent COVID-19 samples. Sources were T cells, B-cell-depleted T cells, or PBMCs; the material itself was cDNA or gDNA.

Source study methods: Reference gene primer amplification gave estimated nucleated cell counts. The assay was immunoSEQ multiplex PCR, and TCRdb's table has in-frame clones only and misses some. V and J calls plus clone size are reproduced from that table; the DNA served to infer D and trimming. Altogether approximately 120,000 clones are present, 75% to 90% being singletons, with the ten largest covering over 15%. The CDR3 has 15 amino acids. V trimming: 3 bases; J trimming: 4 bases; junction bases outside the gene matches: 8. In germline, CDR1 is SGHRS, CDR2 YFSETQ. The sample consisted of peripheral blood. The chain employs TRBV5-1 and TRBJ1-2; 8 bases fit TRBD1. This receptor was taken from a woman aged 60-75 years with acute or convalescent COVID-19. DNA of the CDR3: TGCGCCAGCAGCTCCGACAGGGGCGAAACCTATGGCTACACCTTC. This sequence encodes CASSSDRGETYGYTF. The variable domain in full, with the rest retrieved from reference TRBV5-1 and TRBJ1-2, is KAGVTQTPRYLIKTRGQQVTLSCSPISGHRSVSWYQQTPGQGLQFLFEYFSETQRNKGNFPGRFSGRQFSNSRSEMNVSTLELGDSALYLCASSSDRGETYGYTFGSGTRLTVV.